These 21 T cell receptor beta chains were all obtained from the same sample, sequenced in a study of blood T cell repertoires in COVID-19. Produced via immunoSEQ multiplex PCR; TCRdb's table is partial and in-frame only. The table includes 150,000 or so clones, around 87% detected once. Specimen: peripheral blood. These receptor sequences come from an older man with acute or convalescent COVID-19.

The chain couples TRBV5-6 to TRBJ2-7, with 10 bases aligning to TRBD1. In germline, CDR1 is SGHDT, CDR2 YYEEEE. The CDR3 loop spans 16 amino acids. V was pared by 1 base and J by 0 bases, with 4 bases of the junction left unmatched. The CDR3 protein is CASSLFGDRGSYEQYF. The CDR3 DNA follows: TGTGCCAGCAGCTTGTTTGGGGACAGGGGCTCCTACGAGCAGTACTTC.

The chain is built from TRBV5-6 and TRBJ1-6; D unclear. Germline V gene sequence: CDR1 SGHDT, CDR2 YYEEEE. The CDR3 covers 14 residues. Trimming left V 3 bases short and J 12 bases short, with 16 bases between. The CDR3 DNA follows: TGTGCCAGCAGCTCACCCCCCCTTGGAGGACCCCTCCACTTT. It is translated as CASSSPPLGGPLHF.

The chain carries TRBV29-1 and TRBJ2-5; D not resolved. Trimming stripped 0 bases from V and 4 bases from J, with 9 bases between. Per the germline V gene, CDR1 is SQVTM and CDR2 is ANQGSEA. There are 13 residues in the CDR3. The CDR3 reads CSVEELVGETQYF. The CDR3 DNA reads TGCAGCGTTGAAGAGCTAGTCGGAGAGACCCAGTACTTC.

This clone has only one observation. The CDR3 region has the DNA TGCGCCAGCAGCGCACACCTAACCGGGACTAGCGTGTATTTT. Protein product: CASSAHLTGTSVYF. The chain uses TRBV5-1 and TRBJ2-3; TRBD2 aligns across 10 bases. The trim removed 4 bases at V and 14 bases at J, leaving 13 bases unmatched. Germline-derived CDR1 and CDR2 are SGHRS and YFSETQ. The CDR3 is 14 amino acids.

The chain combines TRBV6-1 with TRBJ1-2; TRBD1 agrees at 7 bases. Germline V gene sequence: CDR1 MNHNS, CDR2 SASEGT. The CDR3 runs 15 residues. Trimming at V came to 0 bases and at J to 4 bases, leaving 5 bases not matched to a gene. The CDR3 protein is CASSEASTGIYGYTF. CDR3 bases: TGTGCCAGCAGTGAAGCTTCGACAGGGATCTATGGCTACACCTTC.

The rearrangement joins TRBV28 to TRBJ1-3, with 9 bases that match TRBD1. Germline loops: CDR1 MDHEN, CDR2 SYDVKM. V lost 8 bases and J lost 6; bases outside the gene matches: 8. This CDR3 is built from 14 residues. The CDR3 nucleotides read TGTGCCAGCGGCCAGGGACAGGGTGTAAACACCATATATTTT. Translation gives CASGQGQGVNTIYF.

The V gene is TRBV14, the J gene TRBJ1-2, with 7 bases identical to TRBD1. V was clipped by 4 bases and J by 5 bases; unmatched bases: 10. Germline V gene data show CDR1 as SGHDN and CDR2 as FVKESK. This CDR3 has 15 residues. The CDR3 reads CASSRMTGWSYGYTF. The CDR3 DNA is TGTGCCAGCAGCCGGATGACAGGGTGGTCGTATGGCTACACCTTC.

This clone was detected only a few times. V and J are TRBV11-2 and TRBJ1-5; the D is unclear. CDR3 length equals 14 residues. Germline CDR1 and CDR2: SGHAT and FQNNGV. The ends were cut back, 5 bases at V and 1 base at J, with 9 bases in the middle. DNA of the CDR3: TGTGCCAGCAGCGCGGCCGGGAGCAATCAGCCCCAGCATTTT. It yields the protein CASSAAGSNQPQHF.

The rearrangement uses TRBV6-6 and TRBJ2-7; perhaps TRBD1 as D (6 bases). The germline V and J ends were trimmed by 5 bases and 3 bases, with 14 bases remaining between them. The length of the CDR3 is 14 residues. Germline V gene data show CDR1 as MNHNY and CDR2 as SVGAGI (reference sequence). The chain's CDR3 is CASSLRTESYEQYF. For the CDR3, the DNA is TGTGCCAGCAGTCTTCGGACAGAGAGCTACGAGCAGTACTTC.

The chain couples TRBV6-5 to TRBJ1-1; D is undetermined. The V and J ends lost 7 bases and 5 bases respectively, with 14 bases between them. The CDR3 runs to 13 residues. From germline, CDR1 is MNHEY and CDR2 SVGAGI. The CDR3, as DNA: TGTGCCAGCAAGAGCCGATCGGAGACTGAAGCTTTCTTT. Its protein is CASKSRSETEAFF.

The J gene is TRBJ2-7, the V gene TRBV7-2, with a weak D call TRBD1 (5 bases). The V and J ends lost 5 bases and 2 bases respectively, with 10 bases between them. The CDR3 runs to 13 residues. Looked up from germline, CDR1 is SGHTA and CDR2 is FQGNSA. The CDR3 loop reads CASSPRVPYEQYF. For the CDR3, the DNA is TGTGCCAGCAGCCCCAGGGTCCCCTACGAGCAGTACTTC.

The V gene is TRBV7-3, the J gene TRBJ1-1, with D perhaps TRBD1 (5 bases). In germline, CDR1 is SGHTA, CDR2 FQGTGA. Trimming left V 2 bases short and J 1 base short, with 8 bases between. The length of the CDR3 is 14 residues. CDR3 residues: CASSLRGTNTEAFF. CDR3 in DNA: TGTGCCAGCAGCTTACGGGGGACGAACACTGAAGCTTTCTTT.

The rearrangement links TRBV15 to TRBJ1-1; TRBD1 might be the D (5 bases). In germline, CDR1 is LNHNV, CDR2 YYDKDF (reference sequence). The length of the CDR3 is 14 residues. The germline V and J ends were trimmed by 6 bases and 2 bases, with 13 bases remaining between them. The DNA of the CDR3 is TGTGCCACCAGGGACACATATTTCAACACTGAAGCTTTCTTT. It is translated as CATRDTYFNTEAFF.

The chain joins TRBV25-1 to TRBJ2-5; 7 nucleotides line up with TRBD1. The germline V gene encodes CDR1 MGHDK and CDR2 SYGVNS. V gave up 2 bases and J gave up 4 bases; unmatched junction bases: 7. The CDR3 has 15 amino acids. The CDR3 protein is CASSELGGQGETQYF. DNA for the CDR3: TGTGCCAGCAGTGAACTAGGGGGCCAAGGAGAGACCCAGTACTTC.

This chain links TRBV7-8 with TRBJ1-2, with 8 bases matching TRBD1. Germline CDR1 reads SGHVS; CDR2 reads FQNEAQ. The CDR3 runs 16 residues. With 2 bases clipped from V and 3 bases from J, the junction kept 8 bases outside the gene matches. The CDR3 here is CASSLPLRGQDYGYTF. CDR3 sequence (DNA): TGTGCCAGCAGCTTACCCCTCAGGGGGCAGGACTATGGCTACACCTTC.

This chain links TRBV12-3 or TRBV12-4 with TRBJ2-3; D ambiguous. This CDR3 comprises 11 residues. Trimming shortened V by 6 bases and J by 6 bases, and 7 bases separated the two germline ends. This CDR3 reads CASSSFDTQYF. The CDR3 DNA reads TGTGCCAGCAGCTCCTTCGATACGCAGTATTTT.

The chain couples TRBV3-1 (or the pseudogene TRBV3-2) to TRBJ2-3; 11 nucleotides agree with TRBD2. V shed 0 bases, J shed 5 bases, and the junction held 25 bases outside the gene matches. CDR1 is LGHDT and CDR2 is YNNKEL in the germline V gene (reference sequence). CDR3 length equals 23 residues. DNA of the CDR3: TGTGCCAGCAGCCAAGATTTGTGGCACCCCCTAACTAGCGGGAGAGGTAGGATAGATACGCAGTATTTT. This translates into CASSQDLWHPLTSGRGRIDTQYF.

The CDR3 sequence is CASSSRRGGAGNYNEQFF. DNA for the CDR3: TGTGCCAGCAGCTCCCGCCGGGGGGGAGCGGGGAACTACAATGAGCAGTTCTTC. The chain carries TRBV3-1 (or the pseudogene TRBV3-2) and TRBJ2-1; 8 bases align to TRBD2. J gave up 3 bases and V 5 bases, and 15 bases lay outside the gene matches. The CDR3 consists of 18 residues. CDR1 and CDR2 from the germline V gene are LGHDT and YNNKEL (reference sequence).

The chain carries TRBV28 and TRBJ2-1; maybe TRBD2 (6 bases). With 4 bases removed from V and 10 bases from J, the gap between germline ends came to 11 bases. This CDR3 comprises 12 residues. CDR1 MDHEN and CDR2 SYDVKM come from the germline V gene. The CDR3 coding sequence is TGTGCCAGCAGTTGGACTACGGCCGAGCAGTTCTTC. It codes for CASSWTTAEQFF.

The CDR3 loop is CASSSYRGPGGGYTF. In nucleotides, the CDR3 is TGTGCCAGCAGTTCCTACAGGGGCCCAGGCGGTGGCTACACCTTC. This chain connects TRBV6-5 to TRBJ1-2, with TRBD1 identical over 7 bases. Trimming cost V 4 bases and J 7 bases; bases outside gene matches: 12. Per the germline V gene, CDR1 is MNHEY and CDR2 is SVGAGI. The CDR3 has 15 amino acids.

J is TRBJ1-1 and V is TRBV3-1 (or the pseudogene TRBV3-2); D gene uncertain. Trimming took off 1 base at V and 2 bases at J, with 11 bases between the two ends. The CDR3 is 15 amino acids. The germline V gene has CDR1 LGHDT and CDR2 YNNKEL (reference sequence). The CDR3 loop reads CASSQGPTDNTEAFF. CDR3 nucleotides: TGTGCCAGCAGCCAAGGACCTACAGATAACACTGAAGCTTTCTTT.